This T cell receptor beta chain was sequenced during a study of blood T cell repertoires in COVID-19. The CDR3 consists of 15 residues. V was pared by 4 bases and J by 4 bases, with 5 bases of the junction left unmatched. Per germline, CDR1 MGHRA and CDR2 YSYEKL. The protocol was immunoSEQ multiplex PCR, while the TCRdb copy is restricted to in-frame clones and leaves out a portion. The sample carries about 140,000 clones, under 90% recorded once. This receptor was taken from a human donor in a cohort sampled during active COVID-19. Material: peripheral blood. This chain uses TRBV4-1 with TRBJ1-3, with 9 bases fitting TRBD1. The CDR3 DNA sequence: TGCGCCAGCAGCCTCGGACAGGGGACCGGAAACACCATATATTTT. As protein: CASSLGQGTGNTIYF.